The source of this T cell receptor beta chain is a study of blood T cell repertoires in COVID-19. In the study overall: Samples taken during acute and convalescent COVID-19 were collected in the United States, Italy and Spain. The cDNA or gDNA used as material had been derived from T cells, B-cell-depleted T cells, or PBMCs.

Notes on this clone: Distinct nucleotide sequences in the sample also encode this CDR3.

V lost 3 bases to trimming and J lost 3 bases, with 8 bases between them. The length of the CDR3 is 13 residues. In germline, CDR1 is KGHSH, CDR2 LQKENI. In the original workflow: Cell counts per sample came from amplifying reference gene primers. The method was immunoSEQ multiplex PCR; TCRdb's version includes in-frame clones alone and lacks a portion of them. Clone size and V and J calls were adopted from that table, with D and trimming inferred from the DNA. The data show around 240,000 clones, with around 83% seen just once and around 7.2% held by the top ten. This chain links TRBV18 with TRBJ2-5; D is possibly TRBD1 (6 bases). This clonotype was sampled from a woman aged 50 to 60 with acute or convalescent COVID-19. Sequenced material: peripheral blood. Here the CDR3 reads CASSPSGEETQYF. The CDR3 DNA reads TGTGCCAGCTCACCGTCAGGGGAAGAGACCCAGTACTTC.